This T cell receptor beta chain came from a study of blood T cell repertoires in COVID-19. Study information: The United States, Italy and Spain were the sources of the acute and convalescent COVID-19 samples.

As processed by the authors: Estimated nucleated cell counts came from reference gene primer amplification. Clones were sequenced by immunoSEQ multiplex PCR, and TCRdb holds only the in-frame ones, with some missing. V and J calls and clone size are as listed in that table; D and trimming were resolved from the DNA. The repertoire has approximately 280,000 clones, roughly nine tenths of them found once; the top ten carry 6% to 7%. The germline gives CDR1 MDHEN, CDR2 SYDVKM. This CDR3 is built from 15 residues. The J segment lost 2 bases and the V segment lost 6 bases, leaving 4 bases of the junction unmatched. Living in about two dozen US areas, the participants were between roughly 18 and 90 years of age. Recovered participants had two consecutive negative NP/OP PCR tests, healthcare professional clearance, or symptom resolution.

The J gene is TRBJ2-6, the V gene TRBV28; 7 bases map to TRBD1. The sample taken for sequencing was PBMCs or T cells enriched from blood (not recorded which). The sequence was collected from a woman aged 40 to 50 who had recovered from COVID-19. This CDR3 reads CASSERGPGANVLTF. In DNA, the CDR3 is TGTGCCAGCAGCGAGAGGGGGCCTGGGGCCAACGTCCTGACTTTC.